Each of the 25 T cell receptor beta chains below was sequenced from the same sample in a study of Ad26.COV2.S vaccination and SARS-CoV-2 variants. The treatment denotes: about 20 received Ad26.COV2.S at low or high dose, single or two shots; roughly five received placebo; per-sample allocation not given. Sampling took place 63 days after the first vaccine or placebo injection. TCRdb keeps only in-frame clones here, not all; method: immunoSEQ multiplex PCR. The data hold about 680,000 clones, with roughly 90% observed a single time. Sequences were derived from peripheral blood, sampled in a trial of Ad26.COV2.S vaccine versus placebo. These receptor sequences come from a person aged 18-65 years who received the Ad26.COV2.S COVID-19 vaccine or a placebo.

This clone came up a few times. The rearrangement uses TRBV6-5 and TRBJ2-7; 7 nucleotides align to TRBD2. Germline CDR1 reads MNHEY; CDR2 reads SVGAGI. With V trimmed by 0 bases and J by 0 bases, 5 bases remained unmatched. CDR3 length: 16 residues. The CDR3 DNA follows: TGTGCCAGCAGTTACTCGAGTAGCGGGTTCTCCTACGAGCAGTACTTC. It specifies CASSYSSSGFSYEQYF.

The chain's CDR3 is CASSYSGGAGETQYF. For the CDR3, the DNA is TGTGCCAGCAGTTACTCTGGGGGGGCCGGGGAGACCCAGTACTTC. The chain is built from TRBV6-5 and TRBJ2-5, with D possibly being TRBD2 (7 bases). Trimming cost V 0 bases and J 5 bases, with 13 bases left between them. The CDR3 runs 15 residues. Germline CDR1 and CDR2: MNHEY and SVGAGI.

V usage is TRBV5-5 and J usage is TRBJ1-4, with a weak D call TRBD1 (6 bases). V dropped 4 bases and J dropped 5 bases, with 12 bases sitting between them. There are 14 residues in the CDR3. The germline CDR1 and CDR2 sequences are SGHKS and YYEKEE (reference sequence). CDR3 bases: TGTGCCAGCAGCATAGGGGGTTTGAATGAAAAACTGTTTTTT. It specifies CASSIGGLNEKLFF.

The CDR3 sequence: CASSPGTGTREQYF. The CDR3 DNA is TGCGCCAGCAGCCCCGGGACAGGGACGAGGGAGCAGTACTTC. The chain recombines TRBV5-1 with TRBJ2-7; TRBD1 aligns across 9 bases. CDR1 is SGHRS, CDR2 YFSETQ, per germline. The CDR3 covers 14 residues. V dropped 4 bases and J dropped 7; count of bases not matched to a gene: 9.

The gene calls are TRBV6-2 or TRBV6-3 and TRBJ2-7, with D possibly being TRBD1 (6 bases). V dropped 2 bases and J dropped 3 bases, with 14 bases sitting between them. CDR1 and CDR2 (germline): MNHEY, SVGEGT. The CDR3 has 15 residues. CDR3 DNA: TGTGCCAGCAGTTACGAGACAGGTCCCCTCTACGAGCAGTACTTC. Its protein is CASSYETGPLYEQYF.

This clone was picked up a small number of times. The rearrangement uses TRBV11-3 and TRBJ1-1; possibly TRBD1 for D (6 bases). V lost 5 bases to trimming and J lost 1 base, with 8 bases between them. CDR1 and CDR2 from the germline V gene are SGHNT and YENEEA. The CDR3 contains 13 residues. The DNA for the CDR3 is TGTGCCAGCAGCGCACAGGGGAACACTGAAGCTTTCTTT. It specifies CASSAQGNTEAFF.

This clone was recorded only once. The CDR3 is CASSGGGQGAYQPQHF. Here the CDR3 DNA reads TGCGCCAGCAGTGGGGGGGGACAGGGGGCTTATCAGCCCCAGCATTTT. The chain carries TRBV10-1 and TRBJ1-5, with 12 bases lining up with TRBD1. This CDR3 is 16 amino acids long. Germline V CDR1 and CDR2: WNHNN, SYGVQD (reference sequence). V lost 4 bases, J lost 5 bases, and 6 bases stayed unmatched.

This sequence joins TRBV6-2 or TRBV6-3 and TRBJ2-7, with D hard to call. Trimming took 4 bases from V and 7 from J, leaving 17 bases between them. The CDR3 contains 14 residues. Germline V gene sequence: CDR1 MNHEY, CDR2 SVGEGT. In DNA, the CDR3 is TGTGCCAGCAGTTGGGGAACTCGGGCTTGGGAGCAGTACTTC. It specifies CASSWGTRAWEQYF.

Concerning this clone itself: The same CDR3 arises from other DNA sequences in this sample as well. V and J are TRBV7-6 and TRBJ2-7; a possible D gene is TRBD1 (6 bases). V was shortened by 4 bases and J by 2 bases, with 9 bases between the two germline ends. Germline assignment: CDR1 SGHVS and CDR2 FNYEAQ. The CDR3 totals 13 residues. The chain's CDR3 is CASSSGQTYEQYF. DNA of the CDR3: TGTGCCAGCAGCTCAGGACAGACCTACGAGCAGTACTTC.

As concerns this clone: At the DNA level, this CDR3 is encoded by other sequences in the same sample as well. The gene calls are TRBV6-5 and TRBJ2-7; 9 bases line up with TRBD1. The germline CDR1 and CDR2 sequences are MNHEY and SVGAGI. Unmatched junction bases numbered 6, after V lost 5 bases and J lost 4 bases. CDR3 length equals 14 residues. In nucleotides, the CDR3 is TGTGCCAGCAGTCCGGGACAGGGTGCTTACGAGCAGTACTTC. It codes for CASSPGQGAYEQYF.

This clone was detected only once. The genes are TRBV3-1 (or the pseudogene TRBV3-2) and TRBJ1-5; D gene ambiguous. Germline V gene sequence: CDR1 LGHDT, CDR2 YNNKEL (reference sequence). Deletions cut 6 bases from V and 7 bases from J, with 10 bases between. The CDR3 is 12 amino acids. The CDR3 is CASSKSGQPQHF. The CDR3 bases are TGTGCCAGCAGTAAGAGTGGGCAGCCCCAGCATTTT.

The V gene is TRBV12-5, the J gene TRBJ2-5; D might be TRBD2 (6 bases). Germline CDR1 and CDR2: LGHNT and FRNRAP. V was cut by 5 bases and J by 2 bases, with 15 bases left in between. This CDR3 spans 15 amino acids. CDR3 residues: CASGRGSSGQETQYF. Here the CDR3 DNA reads TGTGCTAGTGGTCGAGGGTCAAGCGGGCAAGAGACCCAGTACTTC.

J is TRBJ2-3 and V is TRBV2; TRBD2 matches 7 bases. With V trimmed by 5 bases and J by 9 bases, 5 bases remained unmatched. CDR3 length: 12 residues. Germline lookup yields CDR1 SNHLY and CDR2 FYNNEI. CDR3: CASSPPGGTQYF. The CDR3 DNA reads as TGTGCCAGCAGTCCTCCGGGGGGAACGCAGTATTTT.

This sequence joins TRBV6-2 or TRBV6-3 and TRBJ2-1, with 14 positions matching TRBD2. This CDR3 region has 19 residues. Germline trimming cut 2 bases from V and 6 bases from J; bases unmatched to any gene: 12. Germline CDR1 reads MNHEY; CDR2 reads SVGEGT. This CDR3 reads CASSYGGLAGGRRLNEQFF. In DNA form, the CDR3 reads TGTGCCAGCAGTTACGGCGGACTAGCGGGGGGTCGTCGTCTCAATGAGCAGTTCTTC.

The genes are TRBV6-2 or TRBV6-3 and TRBJ2-7; maybe TRBD1 (6 bases). The germline V gene has CDR1 MNHEY and CDR2 SVGEGT. This CDR3 is 13 amino acids long. The germline V and J ends were trimmed by 2 bases and 2 bases, with 7 bases remaining between them. The CDR3 reads CASSYQGTYEQYF. The CDR3 DNA reads TGTGCCAGCAGTTACCAGGGGACCTACGAGCAGTACTTC.

This clone was detected only a few times. This rearrangement joins TRBV14 to TRBJ1-3; TRBD1 matches at 9 bases. The CDR3 covers 18 residues. J lost 0 bases, V lost 2 bases, and 8 bases had no gene match. Germline lookup yields CDR1 SGHDN and CDR2 FVKESK. CDR3 region: CASSQTGTGFYSGNTIYF. The CDR3 nucleotides are TGTGCCAGCAGCCAAACCGGGACAGGGTTCTACTCTGGAAACACCATATATTTT.

For this clone: This CDR3 is also generated by other DNA sequences in the sample. The gene calls are TRBV5-1 and TRBJ2-3, with TRBD1 identical over 11 bases. The junction had 5 bases not matched to a gene; V was cut back by 2 bases and J by 3 bases. Germline V gene sequence: CDR1 SGHRS, CDR2 YFSETQ. This CDR3 region has 16 residues. CDR3 nucleotides: TGCGCCAGCAGCTTAGGACAGGGGGCGCGAACAGATACGCAGTATTTT. Its protein is CASSLGQGARTDTQYF. Based on the CDR3 plus reference TRBV5-1 and TRBJ2-3, the full variable domain is KAGVTQTPRYLIKTRGQQVTLSCSPISGHRSVSWYQQTPGQGLQFLFEYFSETQRNKGNFPGRFSGRQFSNSRSEMNVSTLELGDSALYLCASSLGQGARTDTQYFGPGTRLTVL.

On this clone itself: The sample holds other DNA sequences that translate to the same CDR3. The rearrangement joins TRBV30 to TRBJ1-1; TRBD1 matches at 7 bases. The CDR3 is 13 amino acids. The V gene's germline CDR1 is GTSNPN and CDR2 SVGIG (reference sequence). V trimming: 2 bases; J trimming: 2 bases; junction bases outside the gene matches: 2. Written as DNA, the CDR3 is TGTGCCTGGAGTAGACAGGGAAACACTGAAGCTTTCTTT. Protein: CAWSRQGNTEAFF.

This chain links TRBV24-1 with TRBJ2-2; D tentatively reads TRBD1 or TRBD2 (6 bases each). The length of the CDR3 is 16 residues. Germline CDR1 reads KGHDR; CDR2 reads SFDVKD. V shed 4 bases and J shed 5 bases, with 16 bases lying between them. The chain's CDR3 is CATSETGGGRTGELFF. The CDR3 bases are TGTGCCACCAGTGAAACTGGAGGGGGAAGAACCGGGGAGCTGTTTTTT.

This clone was detected only a few times. V and J are TRBV27 and TRBJ2-7, with D tentatively TRBD1 (6 bases). CDR3 size: 13 residues. The V end lost 3 bases, the J end lost 2 bases, and 8 bases lay between the germline ends. In germline, CDR1 is MNHEY, CDR2 SMNVEV (reference sequence). CDR3 sequence: CASSFPGAYEQYF. Written as DNA, the CDR3 is TGTGCCAGCAGTTTCCCAGGGGCCTACGAGCAGTACTTC.

The rearrangement joins TRBV7-2 to TRBJ1-1, with 8 bases identical to TRBD1. The CDR3 totals 13 residues. The junction had 8 bases not matched to a gene; V was cut back by 3 bases and J by 11 bases. From germline, CDR1 is SGHTA and CDR2 FQGNSA. CDR3 nucleotides: TGTGCCAGCAGCTTGGGTCAGGGGGCATTGGCTTTCTTT. This codes for CASSLGQGALAFF. Based on the CDR3 plus reference TRBV7-2 and TRBJ1-1, the full variable domain is GAGVSQSPSNKVTEKGKDVELRCDPISGHTALYWYRQSLGQGLEFLIYFQGNSAPDKSGLPSDRFSAERTGGSVSTLTIQRTQQEDSAVYLCASSLGQGALAFFGQGTRLTVV.

V is TRBV7-2 and J is TRBJ2-5, with 9 bases lining up with TRBD2. V lost 0 bases, J lost 3 bases, and 2 bases stayed unmatched. Germline loops: CDR1 SGHTA, CDR2 FQGNSA. The CDR3 extends over 15 amino acids. In nucleotides, the CDR3 is TGTGCCAGCAGCTTAGCGGAGCGGGGGGAAGAGACCCAGTACTTC. Its protein product is CASSLAERGEETQYF.

The chain couples TRBV7-2 to TRBJ2-7, with TRBD2 identical over 8 bases. The CDR3 has 14 amino acids. V dropped 4 bases and J dropped 4; count of bases not matched to a gene: 6. The germline V gene has CDR1 SGHTA and CDR2 FQGNSA. CDR3 loop: CASSSSGGRYEQYF. CDR3 bases: TGTGCCAGCAGCTCGTCGGGGGGGCGGTACGAGCAGTACTTC.

This clone was counted between two and nine times. V and J are TRBV5-6 and TRBJ1-4; D might be TRBD1 (6 bases). Trimming stripped 2 bases from V and 10 bases from J, with 15 bases between. The CDR3 length is 14 residues. The germline V gene has CDR1 SGHDT and CDR2 YYEEEE. CDR3 in DNA: TGTGCCAGCAGCTTACAGGGAACGGAGGGAAAACTGTTTTTT. Its translation: CASSLQGTEGKLFF.

The chain combines TRBV6-5 with TRBJ2-7; 8 bases fit TRBD2. Germline V gene data show CDR1 as MNHEY and CDR2 as SVGAGI. J was trimmed by 2 bases and V by 0 bases; bases with no gene match: 3. The CDR3 consists of 15 residues. The CDR3 loop reads CASSYSAGAAYEQYF. The DNA of the CDR3 is TGTGCCAGCAGTTACTCAGCGGGGGCAGCCTACGAGCAGTACTTC.